The T cell receptor beta chain described here comes from a study of blood T cell repertoires in COVID-19. Turning to the study itself: Samples taken during acute and convalescent COVID-19 were collected in the United States, Italy and Spain. Nucleic acid was either cDNA or gDNA, and it came from T cells, B-cell-depleted T cells, or PBMCs.

Trimming took off 5 bases at V and 3 bases at J, with 11 bases between the two ends. The CDR3 has 13 amino acids. This clone was counted once. As handled by the study authors: The authors estimated nucleated cell counts from reference gene primer amplification. Assay: immunoSEQ multiplex PCR; the TCRdb copy retains only in-frame clones and omits some. The V and J calls and clone size are taken from that table; D and trimming were inferred from the DNA. The table shows just under 65,000 clones, with 78% occurring only once. It was during active infection that Seattle patients were enrolled and then longitudinally followed.

This TCR came from a man aged 55 to 70 with COVID-19, enrolled during active disease. The sample taken for sequencing was peripheral blood. The chain is built from TRBV12-3 or TRBV12-4 and TRBJ2-7, with D possibly being TRBD2 (5 bases). The CDR3 protein is CASSRTGFYEQYF. The CDR3 coding sequence is TGTGCCAGCAGTCGGACTGGATTCTACGAGCAGTACTTC.